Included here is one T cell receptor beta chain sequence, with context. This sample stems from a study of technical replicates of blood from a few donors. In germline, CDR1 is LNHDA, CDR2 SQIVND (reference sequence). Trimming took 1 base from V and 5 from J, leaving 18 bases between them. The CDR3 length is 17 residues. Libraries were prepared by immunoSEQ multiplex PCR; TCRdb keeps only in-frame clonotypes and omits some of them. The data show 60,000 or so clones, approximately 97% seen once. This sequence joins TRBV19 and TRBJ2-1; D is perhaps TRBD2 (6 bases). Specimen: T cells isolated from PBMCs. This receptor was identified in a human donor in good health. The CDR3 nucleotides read TGTGCCAGTAGTATAGGTATCCCGCGGGGAACGGACAATGAGCAGTTCTTC. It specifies CASSIGIPRGTDNEQFF.